The clone carrying this T cell receptor beta chain was counted only a few times. The antigen remains undetermined. CDR1 is DFQATT, CDR2 SNEGSKA, per germline (reference sequence). V was clipped by 3 bases and J by 0 bases, with 12 bases between them. The CDR3 contains 15 residues. These data originate in a study of T cells after yellow fever vaccination. General study points: Clonotypes appearing in both CD4 and CD8 compartments existed, and their share was small.

TCRdb redid the calling of the 5' RACE reads with MiXCR, one entry per CDR3 protein. The table shows 550,000 to 750,000 distinct CDR3 sequences, with 13% occurring only once. V gene TRBV20-1 combines with J gene TRBJ1-3; possible D gene TRBD1, 6 bases. Sequenced here: PBMCs, sampled on the day of the yellow fever booster vaccination. The TCR was taken from a man aged 25 to 40 who received the YFV17D yellow fever vaccine. The DNA for the CDR3 is TGCAGTGCTAGCAGGGGTCCTCTCTCTGGAAACACCATATATTTT. Translated: CSASRGPLSGNTIYF.